This record looks at one T cell receptor beta chain sequence and its context. Its antigen target is currently unknown. The input lacks base qualities; no much larger clone sits a single base away. This record belongs to a study of shared clonotypes between healthy human individuals (dated by TCRdb to 2018 to 2021). General notes on the study: Three men and two women, aged 18 to 49 years, made up the cohort. To increase sequencing depth and limit assay-specific biases, TCR repertoire library preparation and sequencing were carried out by different laboratories using diverse techniques. To estimate repertoire size and how much clonotypes are shared between individuals, the study performed deep sequencing of blood TCR repertoires from roughly five healthy adults. Between about 0.9 and 8.9 billion PBMCs per donor were obtained by leukapheresis. Results the study describes overall, beyond this receptor: Pairwise subsampling indicated that sequencing depth was expected to affect the degree of clonotype sharing among donors. The genetic and exposure-history diversity represented was limited by the small number of donors. Only blood was sampled, and tissue TCR repertoires likely differ from those in blood.

Using the deep immunoSEQ assay, multiplex PCR amplified TCR CDR3 regions from genomic DNA. Genomic DNA extracted from each cell subset was distributed evenly over all wells of several immunoSEQ 96-well plates, and each plate served as one replicate. For unsorted PBMC, roughly 270 ng genomic DNA, equal to about 29,000 T cell genomes, was loaded into each replicate PCR. Unsorted PBMC genomic DNA was sequenced across ten immunoSEQ deep assay plates. Purified libraries were measured with a Qubit 3.0 fluorometer, size-checked on a Bioanalyzer 2100, and measured again with the KAPA Library Quantification kit. A separate single-read 150-cycle Illumina NextSeq 550 flow cell was used to sequence each immunoSEQ 96-well plate. As for the original processing: Because the immunoSEQ output held only junctional sequences and lacked quality scores, the filtering could not match the filtering applied to full-length reads. To assign V/J genes and CDR3, sequences were annotated against IMGT germline references using PyIR, a Python wrapper for IgBLAST v1.9. Reads were removed for weak V/J assignments (E-value above 1e-6), missing CDR3, stop codons, out-of-frame junctions, or ambiguous translated residues. V3J clonotypes were defined as sequences sharing an identical inferred V gene, J gene, and CDR3 amino acid sequence. Percentage overlap between repertoires was computed as shared unique clonotypes divided by the size of the smaller repertoire. Richness of each repertoire was evaluated using RTK rarefaction, the Chao1 estimator, and Recon v2.1 estimates of unobserved clonotypes. This immuneACCESS table, as held by TCRdb, lists in-frame sequences with V and J called but not all clones. Of the missing ones, under half trace to an unresolved V gene in checked studies; the others have no known cause. That table supplies the V and J calls and clone size; D and trimming were determined from the DNA. This sample comprises fewer than 500,000 clones, almost 80% of them detected only once. The ten largest make up approximately 12% of the sample.

The donors were healthy, HIV-negative adults with no recently reported acute infections or vaccinations. Only Caucasian adults living in Nashville, Tennessee, USA were represented among the donors. For unsorted samples, tens of millions of PBMCs were counted and genomic DNA was extracted with the QIAamp DNA Blood Mini kit. Blood was obtained by leukapheresis, after which PBMCs were separated by Ficoll-Histopaque density gradient centrifugation and cryopreserved in liquid nitrogen vapor phase. From V the trimming removes 8 bases and from J it removes 8 bases, while the gene matches leave 10 bases of the junction unaccounted for. Per the germline V gene, ENHRY is the CDR1 and SYGVKD is the CDR2. The CDR3 starts with the cysteine, ends with the phenylalanine, and has 14 residues. Left in the record is the CDR3 DNA by itself, 42 bases read in frame from the first base.

The clonotype was recovered from a middle-aged woman in good health. Some clones in this sample may be carry-over from other donors' samples. The sample was PBMCs. The rearrangement combines TRBV10-3 with TRBJ2-1, with 9 middle bases fitting TRBD2. The nucleotides are TGTGCCATCTCAGGGATTAGCGGGAGTGATGAGCAGTTCTTC. Its translation is CAISGISGSDEQFF.